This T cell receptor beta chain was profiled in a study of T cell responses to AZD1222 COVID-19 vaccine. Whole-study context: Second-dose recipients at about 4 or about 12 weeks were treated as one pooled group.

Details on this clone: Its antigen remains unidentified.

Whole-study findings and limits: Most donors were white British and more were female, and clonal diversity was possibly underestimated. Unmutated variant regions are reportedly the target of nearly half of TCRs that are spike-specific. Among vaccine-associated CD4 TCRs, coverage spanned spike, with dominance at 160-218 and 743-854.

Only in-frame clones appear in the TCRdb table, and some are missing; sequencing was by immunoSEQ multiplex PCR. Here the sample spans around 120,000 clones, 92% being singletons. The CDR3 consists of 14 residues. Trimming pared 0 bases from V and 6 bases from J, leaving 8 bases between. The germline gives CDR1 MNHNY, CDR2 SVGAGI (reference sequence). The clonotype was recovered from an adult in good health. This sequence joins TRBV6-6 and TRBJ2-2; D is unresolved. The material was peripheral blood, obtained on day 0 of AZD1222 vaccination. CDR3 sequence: CASSYSSTPGELFF. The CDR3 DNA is TGTGCCAGCAGTTACTCGAGCACACCCGGGGAGCTGTTTTTT.